This is a list of T cell receptor beta chains from one sample in a study of neurological immune-mediated disorders. MiXCR, run by TCRdb on the 5' RACE reads, gives a single entry per CDR3 protein. Of 55,000 to 75,000 distinct CDR3 sequences in the sample, over 4% were seen once. The sample was PBMCs. These receptors all come from a human donor with multiple sclerosis. The donor label of this sample is uncertain. Both conserved end residues are part of each CDR3. A D gene is named only where the DNA matches it firmly. Clone size appears in some rows only: once, few, many, or a class for an expanded clone.

J gene: TRBJ1-5
D gene: -
V gene: TRBV5-1
clone size: many
CDR3 DNA: TGCGCCAGCAGCATCGATAGCAATCAGCCCCAGCATTTT
CDR3 protein: CASSIDSNQPQHF

J gene: TRBJ2-1
D gene: TRBD1
V gene: TRBV5-1
clone size: many
CDR3 DNA: TGCGCCACCAAGACCGGGACAGGGGGCTACAATGAGCAGTTCTTC
CDR3 protein: CATKTGTGGYNEQFF

J gene: TRBJ2-3
D gene: -
V gene: TRBV20-1
clone size: many
CDR3 DNA: TGCAGTGCTAGAGCCCCCAACAGACCTACTGATTTCACAGATACGCAGTATTTT
CDR3 protein: CSARAPNRPTDFTDTQYF

J gene: TRBJ2-7
D gene: -
V gene: TRBV5-1
clone size: many
CDR3 DNA: TGCGCCAGCACCCTCGCGGGAAATGGGAACGAGCAGTACTTC
CDR3 protein: CASTLAGNGNEQYF

J gene: TRBJ2-3
D gene: -
V gene: TRBV3-1
clone size: many
CDR3 DNA: TGTGCCAGCAGCCCATTTAGCGAGTCCACAGATACGCAGTATTTT
CDR3 protein: CASSPFSESTDTQYF

J gene: TRBJ2-3
D gene: -
V gene: TRBV5-1
clone size: -
CDR3 DNA: TGCGCCAGCTGGACAGCATTCACAGATACGCAGTATTTT
CDR3 protein: CASWTAFTDTQYF

J gene: TRBJ1-1
D gene: TRBD1
V gene: TRBV5-1
clone size: many
CDR3 DNA: TGCGCCAGCAGCTGGGGACAGGCGAACACTGAAGCTTTCTTT
CDR3 protein: CASSWGQANTEAFF

J gene: TRBJ1-1
D gene: -
V gene: TRBV6-6
clone size: many
CDR3 DNA: TGTGCCAGCAGTTACGACCCTGGGACTGAAGCTTTCTTT
CDR3 protein: CASSYDPGTEAFF

J gene: TRBJ1-1
D gene: -
V gene: TRBV7-9
clone size: many
CDR3 DNA: TGTGCCAGCAGTTTTCGGGGGGCTGAAGCTTTCTTT
CDR3 protein: CASSFRGAEAFF

J gene: TRBJ1-3
D gene: -
V gene: TRBV20-1
clone size: many
CDR3 DNA: TGCAGTGCCCTCCGGGGCACTGGAAACACCATATATTTT
CDR3 protein: CSALRGTGNTIYF

J gene: TRBJ1-5
D gene: -
V gene: TRBV20-1
clone size: medium-sized
CDR3 DNA: TGCAGTGCTAGAGAGGCGGGGGATAGCAATCAGCCCCAGCATTTT
CDR3 protein: CSAREAGDSNQPQHF

J gene: TRBJ2-7
D gene: TRBD1
V gene: TRBV29-1
clone size: many
CDR3 DNA: TGCAGCGTCCGGACAGGGGACGAGCAGTACTTC
CDR3 protein: CSVRTGDEQYF

J gene: TRBJ2-7
D gene: TRBD1
V gene: TRBV2
clone size: many
CDR3 DNA: TGTGCCAGCAGCGCAGGGACAGGGGGCATCTACGAGCAGTACTTC
CDR3 protein: CASSAGTGGIYEQYF

J gene: TRBJ2-3
D gene: TRBD2
V gene: TRBV29-1
clone size: many
CDR3 DNA: TGCAGCGTTGAGGCATTAGCGGGGGTCGTAACAGATACGCAGTATTTT
CDR3 protein: CSVEALAGVVTDTQYF

J gene: TRBJ2-7
D gene: TRBD1
V gene: TRBV5-1
clone size: many
CDR3 DNA: TGCGCCAGCAGCTCAACCGGGACAGGGAACGAGCAGTACTTC
CDR3 protein: CASSSTGTGNEQYF

J gene: TRBJ1-5
D gene: -
V gene: TRBV7-2
clone size: many
CDR3 DNA: TGTGCCAGCAGCTTAGGCGGGCCACAGCCCCAGCATTTT
CDR3 protein: CASSLGGPQPQHF

J gene: TRBJ1-1
D gene: TRBD1
V gene: TRBV7-9
clone size: -
CDR3 DNA: TGTGCCAGCAGCTTGCGGGACAGGGGAATGAACACTGAAGCTTTCTTT
CDR3 protein: CASSLRDRGMNTEAFF

J gene: TRBJ2-1
D gene: TRBD2
V gene: TRBV20-1
clone size: many
CDR3 DNA: TGCAGTGCTCCCCTAGCGGGGAGGTCCTACAATGAGCAGTTCTTC
CDR3 protein: CSAPLAGRSYNEQFF

J gene: TRBJ2-3
D gene: -
V gene: TRBV20-1
clone size: many
CDR3 DNA: TGCAGTGCTAGTACGGGGGCGGAAGATACGCAGTATTTT
CDR3 protein: CSASTGAEDTQYF

J gene: TRBJ1-5
D gene: -
V gene: TRBV20-1
clone size: many
CDR3 DNA: TGCAGTGCTAGGAGGGGGTCAGTTAGCAATCAGCCCCAGCATTTT
CDR3 protein: CSARRGSVSNQPQHF

J gene: TRBJ1-6
D gene: -
V gene: TRBV19
clone size: -
CDR3 DNA: TGTGCCAGTAGTATAGTAGGGCGGCCCGCGAGTTCACCCCTCCACTTT
CDR3 protein: CASSIVGRPASSPLHF

J gene: TRBJ2-7
D gene: -
V gene: TRBV7-9
clone size: many
CDR3 DNA: TGTGCCAGCAGCCCGACGGGGGCAGTTTTAGTGCAGTACTTC
CDR3 protein: CASSPTGAVLVQYF

J gene: TRBJ1-1
D gene: -
V gene: TRBV20-1
clone size: -
CDR3 DNA: TGCAGTGCTAGAGTACCCCCCATCACTGAAGCTTTCTTT
CDR3 protein: CSARVPPITEAFF

J gene: TRBJ1-3
D gene: -
V gene: TRBV18
clone size: many
CDR3 DNA: TGTGCCAGCTCACCACAATGGACCGGGGTCTCAGGAAACACCATATATTTT
CDR3 protein: CASSPQWTGVSGNTIYF

J gene: TRBJ1-1
D gene: TRBD1
V gene: TRBV4-1
clone size: many
CDR3 DNA: TGCGCCAGCAGCCGGGGGGAGGGGGCGGTTGAAGCTTTCTTT
CDR3 protein: CASSRGEGAVEAFF

J gene: TRBJ2-5
D gene: -
V gene: TRBV20-1
clone size: many
CDR3 DNA: TGCAGTGCTAGGAACAAAAGGGACACCGGGGGGCAAGAGACCCAGTACTTC
CDR3 protein: CSARNKRDTGGQETQYF

J gene: TRBJ2-1
D gene: -
V gene: TRBV7-2
clone size: many
CDR3 DNA: TGTGCCAGCAGCTTAACAGGAATGAGCTCCTACAATGAGCAGTTCTTC
CDR3 protein: CASSLTGMSSYNEQFF

J gene: TRBJ2-7
D gene: -
V gene: TRBV7-9
clone size: many
CDR3 DNA: TGTGCCAGCAGCGCCGGACAGCACTCCTACGAGCAGTACTTC
CDR3 protein: CASSAGQHSYEQYF

J gene: TRBJ2-2
D gene: -
V gene: TRBV29-1
clone size: many
CDR3 DNA: TGCAGCGCCGGGGGGACAGAAAACACCGGGGAGCTGTTTTTT
CDR3 protein: CSAGGTENTGELFF

J gene: TRBJ2-1
D gene: TRBD2
V gene: TRBV20-1
clone size: many
CDR3 DNA: TGCAGTGCTAGATCAGCTAGCGGGAGCTCCTACAATGAGCAGTTCTTC
CDR3 protein: CSARSASGSSYNEQFF

J gene: TRBJ1-5
D gene: TRBD1
V gene: TRBV27
clone size: many
CDR3 DNA: TGTGCCAGCAGTCCCGGGGACAGGGGGCTTGTGGGCAATCAGCCCCAGCATTTT
CDR3 protein: CASSPGDRGLVGNQPQHF

J gene: TRBJ2-2
D gene: -
V gene: TRBV7-9
clone size: many
CDR3 DNA: TGTGCCACGACACCCAGTTCGAACACCGGGGAGCTGTTTTTT
CDR3 protein: CATTPSSNTGELFF

J gene: TRBJ2-7
D gene: -
V gene: TRBV5-6
clone size: -
CDR3 DNA: TGTGCCAGCAGCCAACCGGGGGCGGACGAGCAGTACTTC
CDR3 protein: CASSQPGADEQYF

J gene: TRBJ2-1
D gene: TRBD1
V gene: TRBV7-7
clone size: -
CDR3 DNA: TGTGCCAGCAGCCCCCTAAAGGGACAGGGGGATTACAATGAGCAGTTCTTC
CDR3 protein: CASSPLKGQGDYNEQFF

J gene: TRBJ1-1
D gene: -
V gene: TRBV20-1
clone size: medium-sized
CDR3 DNA: TGCAGTGCGTCCGGGGCGGGGGCAGAAGCTTTCTTT
CDR3 protein: CSASGAGAEAFF

J gene: TRBJ2-1
D gene: -
V gene: TRBV20-1
clone size: many
CDR3 DNA: TGCAGTGCTGGGGGGACAGATAACAATGAGCAGTTCTTC
CDR3 protein: CSAGGTDNNEQFF

J gene: TRBJ2-3
D gene: -
V gene: TRBV4-2
clone size: many
CDR3 DNA: TGTGCCAGCAGCCAAGAAGTATTTCCTAGCACAGATACGCAGTATTTT
CDR3 protein: CASSQEVFPSTDTQYF

J gene: TRBJ2-1
D gene: TRBD1
V gene: TRBV5-1
clone size: medium-sized
CDR3 DNA: TGCGCCAGCAGCGAGGGACAGGGACAGTACAATGAGCAGTTCTTC
CDR3 protein: CASSEGQGQYNEQFF

J gene: TRBJ2-6
D gene: -
V gene: TRBV3-1
clone size: many
CDR3 DNA: TGTGCCAGCAGCCAACACCTTACCTTTACCTCTGGGGCCAACGTCCTGACTTTC
CDR3 protein: CASSQHLTFTSGANVLTF

J gene: TRBJ2-3
D gene: -
V gene: TRBV10-3
clone size: many
CDR3 DNA: TGTGCCATCAGGGGGACTTCTGGACCCACAGATACGCAGTATTTT
CDR3 protein: CAIRGTSGPTDTQYF

J gene: TRBJ1-6
D gene: -
V gene: TRBV20-1
clone size: many
CDR3 DNA: TGCAGTGCTAGAGAAGGATCAGGGAAAAGCTCCTATAATTCACCCCTCCACTTT
CDR3 protein: CSAREGSGKSSYNSPLHF

J gene: TRBJ1-1
D gene: TRBD1
V gene: TRBV5-6
clone size: many
CDR3 DNA: TGTGCCAGCAGGTTTGCCGGGACAGCGAACACTGAAGCTTTCTTT
CDR3 protein: CASRFAGTANTEAFF

J gene: TRBJ2-1
D gene: -
V gene: TRBV20-1
clone size: many
CDR3 DNA: TGCAGTGCTAGGGAAAGGGTGGATGAGCAGTTCTTC
CDR3 protein: CSARERVDEQFF

J gene: TRBJ2-7
D gene: TRBD2
V gene: TRBV20-1
clone size: many
CDR3 DNA: TGCAGTGGGGCGGGAGGGCGAGAGCAGTACTTC
CDR3 protein: CSGAGGREQYF

J gene: TRBJ1-2
D gene: -
V gene: TRBV6-5
clone size: many
CDR3 DNA: TGTGCCAGCAGTTACTTTAGGGGTGGCTACACCTTC
CDR3 protein: CASSYFRGGYTF

J gene: TRBJ1-5
D gene: TRBD1
V gene: TRBV5-8
clone size: -
CDR3 DNA: TGTGCCAGCAGCTCCATTCTACGAGGACAGGTGGGCCAGCCCCAGCATTTT
CDR3 protein: CASSSILRGQVGQPQHF

J gene: TRBJ2-7
D gene: -
V gene: TRBV28
clone size: many
CDR3 DNA: TGTGCCAGCAGTTTGTGGAGCTTCGGCGAGCAGTACTTC
CDR3 protein: CASSLWSFGEQYF

J gene: TRBJ1-5
D gene: TRBD1
V gene: TRBV5-1
clone size: many
CDR3 DNA: TGCGCCAGCAGCTTACAGGGGCTTGGGGATCAGCCCCAGCATTTT
CDR3 protein: CASSLQGLGDQPQHF

J gene: TRBJ1-2
D gene: -
V gene: TRBV6-5
clone size: many
CDR3 DNA: TGTGCCAGCAGCCCCCGCGGGGGCCGTGGCTACACCTTC
CDR3 protein: CASSPRGGRGYTF

J gene: TRBJ2-2
D gene: TRBD2
V gene: TRBV5-1
clone size: many
CDR3 DNA: TGCGCCAGCAGCAGAACTCTAGCGGGGGCGGCCGGGGAGCTGTTTTTT
CDR3 protein: CASSRTLAGAAGELFF

J gene: TRBJ2-3
D gene: TRBD2
V gene: TRBV20-1
clone size: many
CDR3 DNA: TGCAGTGCCAAAAAGACTAGCGGGGGGAGGGATACGCAGTATTTT
CDR3 protein: CSAKKTSGGRDTQYF

J gene: TRBJ1-2
D gene: TRBD1
V gene: TRBV12-3/TRBV12-4
clone size: many
CDR3 DNA: TGTGCCAGCAGTCACCGGGACAGGGATCTTGGCTACACCTTC
CDR3 protein: CASSHRDRDLGYTF

J gene: TRBJ1-5
D gene: -
V gene: TRBV28
clone size: many
CDR3 DNA: TGTGCCAGCAGTTTTTCGGGAACCAATCAGCCCCAGCATTTT
CDR3 protein: CASSFSGTNQPQHF

J gene: TRBJ1-5
D gene: -
V gene: TRBV12-3/TRBV12-4
clone size: many
CDR3 DNA: TGTGCCAGCAGAAGAGCCGAGGGAGATCAGCCCCAGCATTTT
CDR3 protein: CASRRAEGDQPQHF

J gene: TRBJ1-5
D gene: -
V gene: TRBV24-1
clone size: many
CDR3 DNA: TGTGCCACCAGTGATTACAGGGTTGGCCAGCCCCAGCATTTT
CDR3 protein: CATSDYRVGQPQHF